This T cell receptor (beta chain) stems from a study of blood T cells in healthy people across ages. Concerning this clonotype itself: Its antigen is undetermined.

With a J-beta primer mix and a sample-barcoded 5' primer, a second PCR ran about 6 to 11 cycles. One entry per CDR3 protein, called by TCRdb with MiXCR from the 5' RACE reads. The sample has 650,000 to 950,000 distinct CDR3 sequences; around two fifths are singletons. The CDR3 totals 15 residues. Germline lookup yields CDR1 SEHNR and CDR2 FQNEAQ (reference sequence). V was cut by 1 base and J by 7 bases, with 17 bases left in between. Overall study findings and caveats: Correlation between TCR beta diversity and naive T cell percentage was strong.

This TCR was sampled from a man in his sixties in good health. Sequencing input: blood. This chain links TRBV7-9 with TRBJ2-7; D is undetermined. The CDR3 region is CASSLESSGPKEQYF. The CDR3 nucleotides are TGTGCCAGCAGCTTAGAGTCGTCAGGCCCAAAGGAGCAGTACTTC.